The rows below give T cell receptor beta chains drawn from one sample of a study of T cell responses to AZD1222 COVID-19 vaccine. Generated by immunoSEQ multiplex PCR, the TCRdb table keeps only in-frame clones and is missing some. The profile shows under 150,000 clones, around nine tenths of them singletons. The specimen comprised peripheral blood, sampled 28 days after the second AZD1222 dose. These TCRs come from an adult who received the AZD1222 COVID-19 vaccine. Each CDR3 is given with its conserved first and last residue. Fields, in order: D gene, clone size, V gene, J gene, CDR3 protein, CDR3 DNA. D genes are given only for firm matches. Expanded clones get a size class; other rows say once, few or many, or leave the size out.

TRBD1	NA	TRBV5-4	TRBJ2-3	CASSRDRGGTDTQYF	TGTGCCAGCAGCCGTGACAGGGGGGGCACAGATACGCAGTATTTT
NA	NA	TRBV5-1	TRBJ1-2	CASSFGGYNGYTF	TGCGCCAGCAGCTTTGGGGGGTATAATGGCTACACCTTC
TRBD2	once	TRBV5-8	TRBJ2-1	CASSYGGSSYNEQFF	TGTGCCAGCAGCTATGGCGGGAGCTCCTACAATGAGCAGTTCTTC
NA	NA	TRBV6-5	TRBJ2-1	CASKVGVEVNEQFF	TGTGCCAGCAAGGTAGGGGTGGAGGTCAATGAGCAGTTCTTC
TRBD2	NA	TRBV4-1	TRBJ2-7	CASSQEGTRGEQYF	TGCGCCAGCAGCCAAGAAGGGACTAGAGGCGAGCAGTACTTC
NA	NA	TRBV27	TRBJ2-5	CASSPGGWEPGETQYF	TGTGCCAGCAGTCCTGGTGGGTGGGAACCCGGGGAGACCCAGTACTTC
NA	NA	TRBV7-2	TRBJ2-1	CASSPIAVRDEQFF	TGTGCCAGCAGCCCGATAGCGGTGAGGGATGAGCAGTTCTTC
TRBD1	NA	TRBV30	TRBJ1-6	CAWSGKEGQGNSPLHF	TGTGCCTGGAGTGGTAAAGAAGGACAGGGGAATTCACCCCTCCACTTT
NA	NA	TRBV28	TRBJ1-2	CASSPVVAYGYTF	TGTGCCAGCAGTCCCGTGGTAGCCTATGGCTACACCTTC
NA	NA	TRBV7-3	TRBJ2-3	CASSLIGGTLSTDTQYF	TGTGCCAGCAGCTTAATTGGCGGAACTTTAAGCACAGATACGCAGTATTTT
NA	few	TRBV5-4	TRBJ2-2	CASSLAAAGVSVGTGELFF	TGTGCCAGCAGCTTGGCCGCGGCAGGGGTTAGTGTAGGGACCGGGGAGCTGTTTTTT
NA	once	TRBV12-3/TRBV12-4	TRBJ1-1	CASSLVSDTEAFF	TGTGCCAGCAGCCTCGTATCCGACACTGAAGCTTTCTTT
TRBD2	NA	TRBV9	TRBJ2-1	CASSPRGKGTSTVMVYNEQFF	TGTGCCAGCAGCCCTCGGGGTAAGGGGACTAGTACCGTCATGGTCTACAATGAGCAGTTCTTC
NA	NA	TRBV6-1	TRBJ1-3	CASSEWQYSGNTIYF	TGTGCCAGCAGTGAATGGCAGTACTCTGGAAACACCATATATTTT
NA	NA	TRBV5-1	TRBJ2-1	CASSVDLARGKQFF	TGCGCCAGCAGCGTGGACCTTGCGCGAGGGAAGCAGTTCTTC
TRBD2	NA	TRBV3-1/TRBV3-2	TRBJ2-5	CASSPLGLAGRETQYF	TGTGCCAGCAGCCCTTTGGGACTAGCGGGAAGAGAGACCCAGTACTTC
NA	once	TRBV19	TRBJ2-1	CASSLWTVSEQFF	TGTGCCAGTAGTCTCTGGACAGTCTCCGAGCAGTTCTTC
NA	NA	TRBV2	TRBJ1-6	CASHSGQQSSYNSPLHF	TGTGCCAGCCACTCTGGACAGCAGAGCTCCTATAATTCACCCCTCCACTTT
NA	NA	TRBV9	TRBJ2-5	CASSVGHLGKTQYF	TGTGCCAGCAGCGTAGGACATCTTGGGAAGACCCAGTACTTC
TRBD1	NA	TRBV3-1/TRBV3-2	TRBJ1-2	CASSHRDRGSSYTF	TGTGCCAGCAGCCACCGAGACAGGGGGAGTAGCTACACCTTC
TRBD1	NA	TRBV28	TRBJ2-7	CASRLLRGQVDEQYF	TGTGCCAGCAGGCTTCTCAGGGGGCAGGTCGACGAGCAGTACTTC
NA	NA	TRBV5-4	TRBJ1-3	CASSLEVTAGNTIYF	TGTGCCAGCAGCTTGGAGGTGACAGCTGGAAACACCATATATTTT
NA	NA	TRBV7-2	TRBJ2-5	CASSLVAGMEETQYF	TGTGCCAGCAGCTTAGTGGCAGGAATGGAAGAGACCCAGTACTTC
NA	once	TRBV5-1	TRBJ1-3	CASSLDGSWENTIYF	TGCGCCAGCAGCTTGGACGGATCTTGGGAAAACACCATATATTTT
TRBD1	NA	TRBV3-1/TRBV3-2	TRBJ1-1	CASSQGQGARGTEAFF	TGTGCCAGCAGCCAAGGGCAGGGGGCGCGGGGGACTGAAGCTTTCTTT
NA	once	TRBV28	TRBJ1-5	CASSSGFSNQPQHF	TGTGCCAGCAGTTCTGGATTTAGCAATCAGCCCCAGCATTTT
TRBD2	NA	TRBV28	TRBJ2-1	CASTQGREGLWYNEQFF	TGTGCCAGCACCCAAGGGCGGGAGGGCCTATGGTACAATGAGCAGTTCTTC
TRBD1	NA	TRBV28	TRBJ1-4	CASSKGQFATNEKLFF	TGTGCCAGCAGCAAGGGACAGTTTGCAACTAATGAAAAACTGTTTTTT
NA	NA	TRBV7-9	TRBJ2-1	CASSPRGPLYNEQFF	TGTGCCAGCAGCCCTCGGGGTCCACTATACAATGAGCAGTTCTTC
TRBD2	NA	TRBV27	TRBJ2-3	CASSLSPGLARDTQYF	TGTGCCAGCAGTTTATCGCCGGGACTAGCAAGAGATACGCAGTATTTT
TRBD1	NA	TRBV29-1	TRBJ1-2	CSATGGFYGYTF	TGCAGCGCTACAGGGGGTTTTTATGGCTACACCTTC
TRBD2	NA	TRBV19	TRBJ2-7	CASSMGTSANYEQYF	TGTGCCAGTAGTATGGGGACTAGCGCCAATTACGAGCAGTACTTC
NA	NA	TRBV3-1/TRBV3-2	TRBJ2-5	CASSQDGGYQETQYF	TGTGCCAGCAGCCAAGACGGAGGGTACCAAGAGACCCAGTACTTC
NA	NA	TRBV19	TRBJ2-5	CASSVGRRKTQYF	TGTGCCAGTAGTGTCGGCAGGCGGAAGACCCAGTACTTC
NA	NA	TRBV4-1	TRBJ1-1	CASSQAHTYTEAFF	TGCGCCAGCAGCCAAGCACATACATACACTGAAGCTTTCTTT
TRBD1	NA	TRBV18	TRBJ2-6	CASSSLTDRDGANVLTF	TGTGCCAGCTCATCTCTCACGGACAGGGACGGGGCCAACGTCCTGACTTTC
NA	NA	TRBV2	TRBJ2-2	CASSEFGTNTGELFF	TGTGCCAGCAGTGAATTTGGTACGAACACCGGGGAGCTGTTTTTT
NA	NA	TRBV5-6	TRBJ1-1	CASSLARSEAFF	TGTGCCAGCAGCTTGGCACGGTCTGAAGCTTTCTTT
NA	once	TRBV5-5	TRBJ2-5	CASSLYREGGEETQYF	TGTGCCAGCAGCTTGTACAGGGAAGGTGGTGAAGAGACCCAGTACTTC
TRBD1	NA	TRBV25-1	TRBJ2-2	CASSGDSLGELFF	TGTGCCAGCAGTGGGGACAGTCTCGGGGAGCTGTTTTTT
NA	NA	TRBV5-5	TRBJ2-7	CASSLLNTYEQYF	TGTGCCAGCAGCTTGCTGAATACCTACGAGCAGTACTTC
NA	NA	TRBV28	TRBJ1-3	CASSFSLRQPGNTIYF	TGTGCCAGCAGTTTCTCCCTGAGACAGCCTGGAAACACCATATATTTT
NA	NA	TRBV20-1	TRBJ2-7	CSAGAYEQYF	TGCAGTGCTGGGGCCTACGAGCAGTACTTC
TRBD1	NA	TRBV19	TRBJ1-5	CASSRQGAGNQPQHF	TGTGCCAGTAGTAGACAGGGGGCAGGCAATCAGCCCCAGCATTTT
TRBD1	NA	TRBV27	TRBJ1-5	CASSFKQGSNQPQHF	TGTGCCAGCAGTTTTAAACAGGGGAGCAATCAGCCCCAGCATTTT
TRBD2	NA	TRBV5-1	TRBJ2-1	CASSPPTSGRNEQFF	TGCGCCAGCAGCCCTCCGACTAGCGGGAGGAATGAGCAGTTCTTC
NA	NA	TRBV10-1	TRBJ2-3	CATGVGTSTDTQYF	TGCGCCACCGGGGTGGGTACGAGCACAGATACGCAGTATTTT
NA	NA	TRBV7-9	TRBJ1-1	CASSLEGEAFF	TGTGCCAGCAGCTTAGAGGGAGAAGCTTTCTTT
NA	NA	TRBV3-1/TRBV3-2	TRBJ2-7	CASSQDVGVIGYEQYF	TGTGCCAGCAGCCAAGATGTCGGGGTAATTGGATACGAGCAGTACTTC
NA	once	TRBV29-1	TRBJ2-2	CSVGRLSDTGELFF	TGCAGCGTTGGAAGACTATCCGACACCGGGGAGCTGTTTTTT
NA	NA	TRBV28	TRBJ2-1	CASTGPSSYNEQFF	TGTGCCAGCACAGGGCCTAGCTCCTACAATGAGCAGTTCTTC
TRBD1	once	TRBV28	TRBJ1-5	CASSWGTVGNQPQHF	TGTGCCAGCAGTTGGGGGACAGTGGGCAATCAGCCCCAGCATTTT
NA	NA	TRBV7-2	TRBJ1-2	CASSLARDRGYTF	TGTGCCAGCAGCTTAGCCAGGGACCGTGGCTACACCTTC
NA	few	TRBV6-4	TRBJ2-2	CASSVSAQGAGELFF	TGTGCCAGCAGTGTCAGCGCCCAAGGGGCCGGGGAGCTGTTTTTT
TRBD1	NA	TRBV27	TRBJ2-7	CASRSGVDRGQQYF	TGTGCCAGCAGGAGTGGGGTCGACAGGGGGCAGCAGTACTTC